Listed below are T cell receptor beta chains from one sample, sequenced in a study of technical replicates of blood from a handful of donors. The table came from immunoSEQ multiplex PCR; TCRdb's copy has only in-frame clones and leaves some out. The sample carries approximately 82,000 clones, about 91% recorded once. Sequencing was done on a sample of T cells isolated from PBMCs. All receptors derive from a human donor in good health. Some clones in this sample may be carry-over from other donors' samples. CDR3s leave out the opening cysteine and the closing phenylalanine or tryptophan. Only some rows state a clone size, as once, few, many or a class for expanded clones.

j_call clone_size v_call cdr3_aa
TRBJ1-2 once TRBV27 ASSSPGRTNYGYT
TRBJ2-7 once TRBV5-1 ASSPTGSVLFGEQY
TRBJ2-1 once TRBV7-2 ASSLAISGKYNEQF
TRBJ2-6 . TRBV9 ASSPSGGSGANVLT
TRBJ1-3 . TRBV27 ASSPHRAGTGNTIY
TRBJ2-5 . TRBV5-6 ASSEFGTGFQETQY
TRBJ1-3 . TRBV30 AWDRGTVNTIY
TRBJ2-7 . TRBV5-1 ASSLAGIVPDYSYEQY
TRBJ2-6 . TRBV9 ASSAQGAGANVLT
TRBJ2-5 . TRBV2 ASSERLAGGGTQY
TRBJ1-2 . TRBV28 ASSGYRVIDYGYT
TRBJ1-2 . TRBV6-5 ASSLGQLNYGYT
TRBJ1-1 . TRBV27 ASSRVLNTEAF
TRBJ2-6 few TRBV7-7 ASSRPQGAGANVLT
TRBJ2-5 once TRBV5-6 ASSSGTGIETQY
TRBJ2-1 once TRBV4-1 ASSHSQGGGNEQF
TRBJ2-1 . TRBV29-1 SVVVYVEQF
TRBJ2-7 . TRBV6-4 ASSVLAGKAYEQY
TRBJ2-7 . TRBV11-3 ASSLGAGGSYEQY
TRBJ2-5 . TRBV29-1 SAQPRGSGETQY
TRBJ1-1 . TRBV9 ASSVGTKVTQGGNTEAF
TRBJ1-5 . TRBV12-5 ASGQGDQPQH
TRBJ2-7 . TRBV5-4 ASTHSGRGEQY
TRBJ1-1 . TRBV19 ASSIDGETEAF
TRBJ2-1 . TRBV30 AWSPRVNEQF
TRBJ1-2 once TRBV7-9 ASSLTGWGYT
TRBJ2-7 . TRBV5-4 ASSLSLAGGEQY
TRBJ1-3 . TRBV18 ASSPSLRQNSGNTIY
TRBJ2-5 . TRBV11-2 ASSFSPSGQETQY
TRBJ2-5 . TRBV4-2 ASSQDRRAGETQY
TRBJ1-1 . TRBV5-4 ASSLAGGVLDTEAF
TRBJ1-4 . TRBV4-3 ASSQIPQGEGEKLF
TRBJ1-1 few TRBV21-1 ASSKARRGDYTEAF
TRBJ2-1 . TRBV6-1 ASARSGRAFNEQF
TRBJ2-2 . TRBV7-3 ASRSTSNTGELF
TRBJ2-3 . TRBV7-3 ASSSSGSTDTQY
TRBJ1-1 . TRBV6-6 AIDSGGTEAF
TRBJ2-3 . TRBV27 ASSLLGGGTDTQY
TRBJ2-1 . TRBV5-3 ARSGFEGSYNEQF